Presented here are 23 T cell receptor beta chains from one specimen sequenced in a study of neurological immune-mediated disorders. A single record per CDR3 protein comes from TCRdb applying MiXCR to the 5' RACE reads. The sample records about 65,000 distinct CDR3 sequences, around 4% being singletons. What was sequenced was PBMCs. These TCRs come from a man aged 45-65 years with multiple sclerosis.

This clonotype was seen many times. The rearrangement links TRBV29-1 to TRBJ2-7; 12 nucleotides line up with TRBD2. The CDR3 extends over 14 amino acids. Germline lookup yields CDR1 SQVTM and CDR2 ANQGSEA. The ends lost 5 bases at V and 0 bases at J; junction bases unmatched: 2. Here the CDR3 reads CSVRLAGVSYEQYF. As DNA, the CDR3 is TGCAGCGTTCGACTAGCGGGGGTCTCCTACGAGCAGTACTTC.

At least ten counts were recorded for this clonotype. V usage is TRBV5-5 and J usage is TRBJ2-7; no clear D gene. The CDR3 length is 13 residues. The germline V gene encodes CDR1 SGHKS and CDR2 YYEKEE (reference sequence). V lost 0 bases and J 3 bases, leaving 7 bases between the germline ends. The CDR3, as DNA: TGTGCCAGCAGCTTGGACTGGTTCTACGAGCAGTACGTC. It translates to CASSLDWFYEQYV.

This clonotype came up many times. V gene TRBV20-1 combines with J gene TRBJ2-6; 7 positions match TRBD1. Trimming at V came to 0 bases and at J to 1 base, leaving 12 bases not matched to a gene. The CDR3 is 19 residues long. The V gene's germline CDR1 is DFQATT and CDR2 SNEGSKA (reference sequence). The DNA of the CDR3 is TGCAGTGCTAGAGATCTAACAGGCGAGACAGGGTCTGGGGCCAACGTCCTGACTTTC. Translation: CSARDLTGETGSGANVLTF.

At least ten counts were recorded for this clonotype. The chain carries TRBV12-3 or TRBV12-4 and TRBJ2-3, with TRBD1 as a possible D gene (5 bases). Trimming pared 3 bases from V and 5 bases from J, leaving 12 bases between. The CDR3 consists of 14 residues. The CDR3 nucleotides read TGTGCCAGCAGTTTGGGGCCCTCTATAGATACGCAGTATTTT. Protein product: CASSLGPSIDTQYF.

This clonotype has a count of ten or more. This chain uses TRBV5-1 with TRBJ1-2; tentative D call: TRBD1 (5 bases). Trimming took off 4 bases at V and 1 base at J, with 14 bases between the two ends. The germline V gene encodes CDR1 SGHRS and CDR2 YFSETQ. This CDR3 contains 15 residues. DNA of the CDR3: TGCGCCAGCAGCCCCGGGGGGAAGATTAACTATGGCTACACCTTC. It specifies CASSPGGKINYGYTF.

Many counts were recorded for this clonotype. V and J are TRBV7-8 and TRBJ2-7, with 10 bases lining up with TRBD1. Losses at the gene ends were 5 bases for V and 5 bases for J; bases not matched to a gene: 12. Germline V gene data show CDR1 as SGHVS and CDR2 as FQNEAQ. The CDR3 loop spans 16 amino acids. The CDR3 bases are TGTGCCAGCAGCGCGAAGCCTTGGACAGGGGGTAACGAGCAGTACTTC. It codes for CASSAKPWTGGNEQYF.

This clonotype was seen repeatedly, ten times or more. This chain joins TRBV18 and TRBJ1-1; 9 nucleotides align to TRBD1. Germline V gene sequence: CDR1 KGHSH, CDR2 LQKENI. With 3 bases clipped from V and 4 bases from J, the junction kept 3 bases outside the gene matches. CDR3 length: 14 amino acids. CDR3 sequence: CASSPTGGLTEAFF. The CDR3 DNA reads TGTGCCAGCTCACCGACAGGGGGTCTCACTGAAGCTTTCTTT.

This clonotype was found a few times. The rearrangement joins TRBV20-1 to TRBJ2-7, with 9 bases aligning to TRBD2. The CDR3 runs 15 residues. Trimming cost V 2 bases and J 3 bases; bases outside gene matches: 8. CDR1 and CDR2 (germline): DFQATT, SNEGSKA (reference sequence). The CDR3 protein is CSARRAGGDHYEQYV. The CDR3 DNA sequence: TGCAGTGCTAGACGGGCGGGGGGGGATCACTACGAGCAGTACGTC.

In the case of this clonotype: Given a much more abundant clone one base away, this may be a read error. V is TRBV7-2 and J is TRBJ1-5; 10 positions match TRBD1. The CDR3 runs 14 residues. Germline values: CDR1 SGHTA, CDR2 FQGNSA. In DNA form, the CDR3 reads TGTGCCAGCAGCTCAGGACAGGGGGGAAAGCCCCAGAATTTT. Its protein product is CASSSGQGGKPQNF. The full variable domain, in which reference TRBV7-2 and TRBJ1-5 provide the parts outside the CDR3, is GAGVSQSPSNKVTEKGKDVELRCDPISGHTALYWYRQSLGQGLEFLIYFQGNSAPDKSGLPSDRFSAERTGGSVSTLTIQRTQQEDSAVYLCASSSGQGGKPQNFGDGTRLSIL.

At least ten counts were recorded for this clonotype. The gene calls are TRBV5-1 and TRBJ1-2; no firm D call. The V end was cut by 1 base, the J end by 4 bases, with 11 bases between. The CDR3 spans 14 residues. CDR1 and CDR2 from the germline V gene are SGHRS and YFSETQ. CDR3 sequence reads: CASSLTDPLYGYTF. CDR3 nucleotide sequence: TGCGCCAGCAGCTTGACAGATCCTCTCTATGGCTACACCTTC.

This clonotype was found many times. The chain links TRBV20-1 to TRBJ1-2; a possible D gene is TRBD1 (6 bases). CDR1 and CDR2 (germline): DFQATT, SNEGSKA (reference sequence). V lost 4 bases, J lost 8 bases, and 20 bases lay in between. This CDR3 has 14 amino acids. In DNA, the CDR3 is TGCAGTGCTACCCCCAGGGGCAACAAATCCGGCTACACCTTC. Translation gives CSATPRGNKSGYTF.

Ten or more counts support this clonotype. This sequence joins TRBV3-1 and TRBJ2-7, with D unresolved. V gave up 4 bases and J gave up 1 base, with 14 bases separating them. Per germline, CDR1 LGHDT and CDR2 YNNKEL (reference sequence). The CDR3 extends over 15 amino acids. Here the CDR3 reads CASSPEGAVSYEQYF. The CDR3 DNA reads TGTGCCAGCAGCCCTGAAGGCGCGGTATCCTACGAGCAGTACTTC.

This clonotype was counted ten times or more. J is TRBJ2-2 and V is TRBV7-7; 11 nucleotides align to TRBD1. Unmatched junction bases numbered 3, after V lost 4 bases and J lost 5 bases. This CDR3 is built from 15 residues. Looked up from germline, CDR1 is SSHAT and CDR2 is FNYEAQ (reference sequence). CDR3 sequence: CASSSRDRGTGELFF. DNA for the CDR3: TGTGCCAGCAGCTCCCGGGACAGGGGGACCGGGGAGCTGTTTTTT.

This clonotype appeared many times. The CDR3 DNA follows: TGTGCCAGCAGTTACGACAGCTACGAGCAGTACGTC. It is translated as CASSYDSYEQYV. The genes are TRBV6-6 and TRBJ2-7, with D perhaps matching TRBD1 (5 bases). The CDR3 length is 12 residues. CDR1 MNHNY and CDR2 SVGAGI come from the germline V gene (reference sequence). Trimming left V 2 bases short and J 3 bases short, with 5 bases between.

This clonotype was seen ten or more times. The genes are TRBV15 and TRBJ2-5, with unresolved D. This CDR3 spans 11 amino acids. V dropped 2 bases and J dropped 2 bases, with 0 bases sitting between them. The germline CDR1 and CDR2 sequences are LNHNV and YYDKDF (reference sequence). The CDR3 reads CATSRQETQYF. In DNA form, the CDR3 reads TGTGCCACCAGCAGACAAGAGACCCAGTACTTC.

Ten or more counts support this clonotype. This rearrangement joins TRBV6-6 to TRBJ1-5, with D unresolved. CDR1 is MNHNY and CDR2 is SVGAGI in the germline V gene (reference sequence). Trimming stripped 7 bases from V and 3 bases from J, with 13 bases between. This CDR3 is 14 amino acids long. The CDR3 here is CASMQRGNNQPQHF. The CDR3 DNA follows: TGTGCCAGCATGCAACGGGGTAACAATCAGCCCCAGCATTTT.

This clonotype was counted many times. The junction does not match germline at one end; this may be a read error. The V call is TRBV5-1, the J call TRBJ1-6; 7 bases match TRBD1. Germline-derived CDR1 and CDR2 are SGHRS and YFSETQ. This CDR3 contains 14 residues. CDR3 protein: CASNRDSGVSPLNF. The CDR3 DNA reads as TGCGCCAGCAACCGGGACAGTGGTGTTTCACCCCTCAACTTT.

This clonotype showed up many times. V is TRBV7-2 and J is TRBJ1-1, with a tentative D call TRBD1 (6 bases). Per the germline V gene, CDR1 is SGHTA and CDR2 is FQGNSA. Trimming cost V 3 bases and J 1 base, with 9 bases left between them. The CDR3 loop spans 14 amino acids. The CDR3 DNA reads as TGTGCCAGCAGCTTGGCAGGGGCGAACACTGAAGCTTTCTTT. Protein: CASSLAGANTEAFF.

The count of this clonotype is one. This clone may be a read error of a much larger clone one base away. The V and J genes are TRBV12-3 or TRBV12-4 and TRBJ1-6, with D possibly TRBD1 on 6 matching bases. There are 13 residues in the CDR3. Here the CDR3 reads CVSSPGQESPLHF. The CDR3 region has the DNA TGTGTCAGCAGCCCGGGACAAGAATCACCCCTCCACTTT.

This clonotype was seen at least ten times. This chain joins TRBV7-2 and TRBJ1-2; 7 positions agree with TRBD1. The junction had 7 bases not matched to a gene; V was cut back by 6 bases and J by 3 bases. CDR3 length: 14 amino acids. The germline CDR1 and CDR2 sequences are SGHTA and FQGNSA. Here the CDR3 DNA reads TGTGCCAGCAGAAGGGAGGGGGCTTACTATGGCTACACCTTC. It yields the protein CASRREGAYYGYTF.

This clonotype was seen ten or more times. This chain uses TRBV2 with TRBJ1-2, with a possible D match to TRBD1 (6 bases). The germline gives CDR1 SNHLY, CDR2 FYNNEI. The CDR3 is 15 residues long. V was pared by 7 bases and J by 5 bases, with 20 bases between. CDR3 residues: CASKRTWDILYGYTF. The CDR3 DNA is TGTGCCAGCAAACGAACCTGGGACATCCTATATGGCTACACCTTC.

The J gene is TRBJ1-1, the V gene TRBV6-5; D remains ambiguous. The length of the CDR3 is 13 residues. The germline V and J ends were trimmed by 2 bases and 6 bases, with 10 bases remaining between them. Germline CDR1 and CDR2: MNHEY and SVGAGI. CDR3 nucleotides: TGTGCCAGCAGTTACACAGCAACCTCTGAAGCTTTCTTT. The encoded protein is CASSYTATSEAFF.

The rearrangement uses TRBV9 and TRBJ2-2, with D unresolved. The V end lost 4 bases, the J end lost 6 bases, and 10 bases lay between the germline ends. This CDR3 contains 13 residues. Per the germline V gene, CDR1 is SGDLS and CDR2 is YYNGEE. Here the CDR3 DNA reads TGTGCCAGCAGCCCGGGCGACCCCGGGGAGCTGTTTTTT. Translating gives CASSPGDPGELFF.